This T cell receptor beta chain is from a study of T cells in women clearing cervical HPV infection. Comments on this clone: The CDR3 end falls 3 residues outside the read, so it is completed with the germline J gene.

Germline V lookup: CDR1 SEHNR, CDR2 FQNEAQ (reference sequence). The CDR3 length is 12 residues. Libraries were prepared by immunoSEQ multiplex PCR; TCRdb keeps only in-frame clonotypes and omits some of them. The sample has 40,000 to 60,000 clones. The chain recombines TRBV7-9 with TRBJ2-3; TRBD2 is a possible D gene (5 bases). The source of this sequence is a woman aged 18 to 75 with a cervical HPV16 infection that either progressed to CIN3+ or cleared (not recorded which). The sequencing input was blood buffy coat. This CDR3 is CASSLRGQPQYF. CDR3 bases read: TGTGCCAGCAGCTTACGGGGTCAGCCG.